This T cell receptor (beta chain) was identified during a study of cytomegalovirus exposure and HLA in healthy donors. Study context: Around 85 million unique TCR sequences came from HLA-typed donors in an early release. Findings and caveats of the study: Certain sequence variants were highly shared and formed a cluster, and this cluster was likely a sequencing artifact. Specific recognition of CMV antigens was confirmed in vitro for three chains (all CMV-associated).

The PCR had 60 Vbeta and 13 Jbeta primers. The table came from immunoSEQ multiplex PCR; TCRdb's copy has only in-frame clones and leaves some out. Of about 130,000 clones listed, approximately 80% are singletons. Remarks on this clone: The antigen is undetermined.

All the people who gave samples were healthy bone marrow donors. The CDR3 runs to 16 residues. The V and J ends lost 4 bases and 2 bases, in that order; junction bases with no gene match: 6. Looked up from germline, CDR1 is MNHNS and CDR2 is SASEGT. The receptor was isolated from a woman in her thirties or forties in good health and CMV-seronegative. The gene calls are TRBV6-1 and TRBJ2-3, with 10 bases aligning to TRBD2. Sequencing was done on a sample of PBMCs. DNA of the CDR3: TGTGCCAGCAGTGGCGGACTAGCGGTCTCCACAGATACGCAGTATTTT. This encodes CASSGGLAVSTDTQYF.